The rows below give T cell receptor beta chains drawn from one sample of a study of shared clonotypes between healthy human individuals. Assay used: immunoSEQ multiplex PCR; TCRdb lists only in-frame clones, some missing. The sample contains over 750,000 clones, roughly 96% of which appear only once. The material sequenced was naive CD8+ T cells sorted from blood. Source of these receptors: a man younger than 45 in good health. Both conserved end residues are part of each CDR3. Each record gives: D gene, V gene, clone size, J gene, CDR3 DNA, CDR3 protein. The D gene is left open where the match is weak. For some rows the clone size is stated as once, few or many, or as a class when expanded; others skip it.

>NA|TRBV27|NA|TRBJ2-2
TGTGCCAGCAGTTCCATCGGGCCTAGCGTGAACACCGGGGAGCTGTTTTTT
CASSSIGPSVNTGELFF
>NA|TRBV7-9|few|TRBJ2-7
TGTGCCAGCAGCCGCAGCGGTCGGGGGGAGCAGTACTTC
CASSRSGRGEQYF
>TRBD2|TRBV28|once|TRBJ2-3
TGTGCCAGTACTAGCGGGAGGACTAGCACAGATACGCAGTATTTT
CASTSGRTSTDTQYF
>TRBD2|TRBV7-8|NA|TRBJ2-1
TGTGCCAGCATCACTCTAGCGGGTGTTAACAATGAGCAGTTCTTC
CASITLAGVNNEQFF
>NA|TRBV5-8|NA|TRBJ2-7
TGTGCCAGCAGCCGGGAGTGGACAGGCTCCTACGAGCAGTACTTC
CASSREWTGSYEQYF
>NA|TRBV28|NA|TRBJ1-5
TGTGCCAGCAGTTTAGTCTTAGGTAGCAATCAGCCCCAGCATTTT
CASSLVLGSNQPQHF
>TRBD2|TRBV7-9|NA|TRBJ2-7
TGTGCCAGCAGCCTCAGCGGGAGCCGCGAGCAGTACTTC
CASSLSGSREQYF
>TRBD2|TRBV27|once|TRBJ2-1
TGTGCCAGCACCACCGGGACTAGCGTCCTCGGGGAGCAGTTCTTC
CASTTGTSVLGEQFF
>NA|TRBV21-1|NA|TRBJ1-5
TGTGCCAGCAGCAAACCACGAACAGGGGGGAAACGTCAGCCCCAGCATTTT
CASSKPRTGGKRQPQHF
>NA|TRBV27|NA|TRBJ2-7
TGTGCCAGCAGTTTAGATGTGGGCGGAACCTACGAGCAGTACTTC
CASSLDVGGTYEQYF
>TRBD2|TRBV6-1|NA|TRBJ2-7
TGTGCCAGCAGTGAAGTACGACTAGCGACCTACGAGCAGTACTTC
CASSEVRLATYEQYF
>NA|TRBV27|NA|TRBJ2-1
TGTGCCAGCAGTTTATCCGACTCCTTCAATGAGCAGTTCTTC
CASSLSDSFNEQFF
>NA|TRBV6-6|NA|TRBJ1-5
TGTGCCAGCAGTTACTCAGATCAGCCCCAGCATTTT
CASSYSDQPQHF
>TRBD2|TRBV7-2|NA|TRBJ2-3
TGTGCCAGCAGCGCCTTAGCGGGAGGGCCGTTGGATACGCAGTATTTT
CASSALAGGPLDTQYF
>TRBD2|TRBV7-8|NA|TRBJ2-7
TGTGCCAGCATGGGTAGCGGGGGCTACGAGCAGTACTTC
CASMGSGGYEQYF
>NA|TRBV27|NA|TRBJ2-7
TGTGCCAGCAGTAAAAACGGGAGACCCTACGAGCAGTACTTC
CASSKNGRPYEQYF
>TRBD2|TRBV7-9|NA|TRBJ2-3
TGTGCCAGCAGCATCCAGCGGGAGCCATACACAGATACGCAGTATTTT
CASSIQREPYTDTQYF
>NA|TRBV9|NA|TRBJ2-1
TGTGCCAGCAGCGCCCTCGACCTTTTACAGGACATCTCCTACAATGAGCAGTTCTTC
CASSALDLLQDISYNEQFF
>NA|TRBV7-9|NA|TRBJ2-7
TGTGCCAGCAGCTTAGGCCCCGGGGAGAATAACTACGAGCAGTACTTC
CASSLGPGENNYEQYF
>NA|TRBV28|NA|TRBJ1-4
TGTGCCAGCAGTTTACCAGTTGCAACTAATGAAAAACTGTTTTTT
CASSLPVATNEKLFF
>TRBD2|TRBV7-6|NA|TRBJ2-1
TGTGCCAGCAGCCTTAGCGGGAGTTCCCCAAACAATGAGCAGTTCTTC
CASSLSGSSPNNEQFF
>NA|TRBV4-1|NA|TRBJ1-4
TGCGCCAGCAGCCAAGGTCGTGAAAAACTGTTTTTT
CASSQGREKLFF
>TRBD1|TRBV7-9|NA|TRBJ1-1
TGTGCCAGCAGCTTAGGGGGACAGGTCACTGAAGCTTTCTTT
CASSLGGQVTEAFF
>NA|TRBV7-6|NA|TRBJ2-7
TGTGCCAGCAGCACTACCACGGGCGGGGAGACCTACGAGCAGTACTTC
CASSTTTGGETYEQYF
>TRBD2|TRBV7-2|NA|TRBJ2-7
TGTGCCAGCAGCTTATCCTATAGCGGGAATTTGGCGTACGAGCAGTACTTC
CASSLSYSGNLAYEQYF
>NA|TRBV7-8|once|TRBJ2-7
TGTGCCAGCAGTCCTAGCGCCTACGAGCAGTACTTC
CASSPSAYEQYF
>NA|TRBV11-2|NA|TRBJ2-7
TGTGCCAGCAGCTTTGGTCTCAGCTTGGGGTACGAGCAGTACTTC
CASSFGLSLGYEQYF
>TRBD1|TRBV5-3|NA|TRBJ2-7
TGTGCCAGAGACAGGGACTCCTACGAGCAGTACTTC
CARDRDSYEQYF
>TRBD2|TRBV6-5|once|TRBJ2-2
TGTGCCAGCAGTCGCGGACTAGCGGGAACCGGGGAGCTGTTTTTT
CASSRGLAGTGELFF
>TRBD1|TRBV13|NA|TRBJ1-3
TGTGCCAGCAGCATCACAGGGGCCTCTGGGGACACCATATATTTT
CASSITGASGDTIYF
>NA|TRBV28|NA|TRBJ2-7
TGTGCCAGCATGGGGTGGGCCTACGAGCAGTACTTC
CASMGWAYEQYF
>NA|TRBV15|NA|TRBJ2-7
TGTGCCACCAGTCCGACAAGGGGATTAACTGATGGGGGGCAGTACTTC
CATSPTRGLTDGGQYF
>NA|TRBV7-6|NA|TRBJ1-5
TGTGCCAGCAGCTTAAGAGCTGCTCAGCCCCAGCATTTT
CASSLRAAQPQHF
>NA|TRBV15|few|TRBJ1-1
TGTGCCACCAGCAGAGATTCGGCCATGACGGCTTTCTTT
CATSRDSAMTAFF
>NA|TRBV7-9|NA|TRBJ1-2
TGTGCCAGCAGCTCCGACAGGACCATCTATGGCTACACCTTC
CASSSDRTIYGYTF
>NA|TRBV29-1|NA|TRBJ2-2
TGCAGCGTTGAAGCAGGGCTTAACACCGGGGAGCTGTTTTTT
CSVEAGLNTGELFF
>NA|TRBV7-9|NA|TRBJ1-1
TGTGCCAGCAGCTTAGCGCAAACAGGCGGGACTGAAGCTTTCTTT
CASSLAQTGGTEAFF
>NA|TRBV7-6|NA|TRBJ2-7
TGTGCCAGCAGCGGAACAGGCCGCGAGCAGTACTTC
CASSGTGREQYF
>NA|TRBV6-6|once|TRBJ1-5
TGTGCCAGCAGTTACGGGACCGCCAGTCAGCCCCAGCATTTT
CASSYGTASQPQHF
>TRBD1|TRBV2|NA|TRBJ2-3
TGTGCCATCGGGACAGCTAGCACAGATACGCAGTATTTT
CAIGTASTDTQYF
>TRBD1|TRBV4-1|NA|TRBJ2-7
TGCGCCAGCAGCCTTACCGGGACAGGGTCCTACGAGCAGTACTTC
CASSLTGTGSYEQYF
>TRBD2|TRBV27|NA|TRBJ2-7
TGTGCCAGCAGTCCTAGCGGGAGGATAACCGAGCAGTACTTC
CASSPSGRITEQYF
>TRBD2|TRBV5-4|NA|TRBJ2-3
TGTGCCAGCAGCTTGGCGGTAGCGGGAATCACAGATACGCAGTATTTT
CASSLAVAGITDTQYF
>NA|TRBV28|NA|TRBJ1-1
TGTGCCAGCAGCCCTCCGCTCTCTGGAAACACTGAAGCTTTCTTT
CASSPPLSGNTEAFF
>TRBD1|TRBV27|NA|TRBJ2-7
TGTGCCAGCAGACCATCACCTCAGGGGGAAAGGTGGTACGAGCAGTACTTC
CASRPSPQGERWYEQYF
>TRBD2|TRBV27|NA|TRBJ2-2
TGTGCCAGCAGTTTATTTCCTAGCGGGAGGGCTTACTCCGGGGAGCTGTTTTTT
CASSLFPSGRAYSGELFF
>NA|TRBV11-2|once|TRBJ2-7
TGTGCCAGCAGCTTAGAGGCTAGTAGCTCCTACGAGCAGTACTTC
CASSLEASSSYEQYF
>TRBD1|TRBV11-2|once|TRBJ2-2
TGTGCCAGCAGCTTAGAGCCAGGGGGAACCGGGGAGCTGTTTTTT
CASSLEPGGTGELFF
>NA|TRBV14|NA|TRBJ2-2
TGTGCCAGCAGCCCTAGGGTTGGCACCGGGGAGCTGTTTTTT
CASSPRVGTGELFF
>NA|TRBV6-6|NA|TRBJ1-2
TGTGCCAGCAGTTCGAGGGGAGGCCTCAACCGGGGCTACACCTTC
CASSSRGGLNRGYTF
>TRBD1|TRBV7-2|NA|TRBJ2-7
TGTGCCAGCAGCTGGGGGACAGGGGGAACCTACGAGCAGTACTTC
CASSWGTGGTYEQYF
>NA|TRBV15|NA|TRBJ2-7
TGTGCCACCGGGTCCGGCTTGAACGAGCAGTACTTC
CATGSGLNEQYF
>NA|TRBV27|NA|TRBJ2-3
TGTGCCAGCAGTCGTTACGGGCAAGTAGAGACTCTAGGCACAGCAGATACGCAGTATTTT
CASSRYGQVETLGTADTQYF
>NA|TRBV7-9|NA|TRBJ2-3
TGTGCCAGCACCGCTCAGTGGGATACGCAGTATTTT
CASTAQWDTQYF
>NA|TRBV5-5|NA|TRBJ1-5
TGTGCCAGCAGCTTGGCTTACAGCAATCAGCCCCAGCATTTT
CASSLAYSNQPQHF